This entry is about one TCR beta chain. No cognate antigen has been identified for it. Base qualities were left out, and no much larger clone turns up one base away. This sample is part of a study of blood T cell repertoires in COVID-19 (dated by TCRdb to the early 2020s). Broadly, across the study: Collaborator samples came from the United States, Italy and Spain and covered acute and convalescent phases of COVID-19. The prospective study material was composed of cDNA or gDNA derived from T cells, B-cell-depleted T cells, or PBMCs. Deeply sampled blood TCRbeta repertoires from subjects exposed to, actively infected with, or recovered from COVID-19 were included in the dataset. The repertoires were released in a freely available public database intended as a resource for research on the immune response to SARS-CoV-2. Samples were obtained from the ongoing ImmuneRACE study (first 160 participants) and from 950 to 1,500 subjects provided by 6 global collaborators. A de-identified subject ID, COVID-19 status, age in years and sex were almost always included in the sample metadata. HLA class I and class II types, where available, came from metadata supplied by the sample provider rather than from assay-based typing.

The immunoSEQ Assay, a bias-controlled multiplex PCR, was used to amplify TCRbeta CDR3 regions from genomic DNA. As for the authors' bioinformatics: The number of nucleated cells in each sample was estimated from the amplification of reference gene primers within the assay. Sequence reads were collapsed and filtered to measure the absolute abundance of every unique TCRbeta CDR3 rearrangement. For each sample, productive Simpson clonality was calculated as the square root of Simpson's diversity index over productive rearrangements. This is the immuneACCESS table as TCRdb keeps it, with only in-frame sequences that have V and J called. A part of the clones is gone; compared with another copy, unresolved V genes explain less than half, and the rest is unexplained. The V and J calls and clone size were taken over from that table, and D and trimming were inferred from the DNA. In all, the sample holds about 260,000 clones, and 88% of those were seen once. The leading ten clones occupy 3% of the sample.

Enrolling through a virtual design, the prospective study's participants ranged in age from roughly 18 to 100 years and lived across 20 to 30 United States geographic areas. In the prospective study, participants were assigned to cohorts based on the clinical history participants reported in a screening survey and a study questionnaire. Recovered participants in ImmuneRACE Cohort 3 were defined by two consecutive negative NP/OP PCR tests, clearance by a healthcare professional, or resolution of symptoms. Each participant in the prospective study had whole blood, serum and a nasopharyngeal or oropharyngeal swab collected by mobile phlebotomists. Over a roughly 2-month period, participants in the prospective study had the option of providing additional blood draws and questionnaires. Blood samples from the prospective study were shipped frozen or at room temperature prior to DNA extraction. The V end loses 0 bases and the J end loses 4 bases, and a stretch of 6 bases separates them. CDR3 length: 13 amino acids, cysteine to phenylalanine. The read is trimmed to its CDR3 DNA, 39 bases read in frame from base 1. The germline V gene provides CDR1 MNHEY and CDR2 SVGAGI.

Study-wide conclusions, independent of this receptor: Clinical and demographic metadata were provided uncurated, with the amount varying by source and participant.

Material: PBMCs or T cells enriched from blood (not recorded which). The chain employs TRBV6-5 and TRBJ1-2, with the D gene not clear enough to name. The clonotype was recovered from a woman between 50 and 59 years old who had recovered from COVID-19. The CDR3 reads as follows: CASSYSSLYGYTF. The nucleotide sequence is TGTGCCAGCAGTTACTCGAGCCTCTATGGCTACACCTTC.